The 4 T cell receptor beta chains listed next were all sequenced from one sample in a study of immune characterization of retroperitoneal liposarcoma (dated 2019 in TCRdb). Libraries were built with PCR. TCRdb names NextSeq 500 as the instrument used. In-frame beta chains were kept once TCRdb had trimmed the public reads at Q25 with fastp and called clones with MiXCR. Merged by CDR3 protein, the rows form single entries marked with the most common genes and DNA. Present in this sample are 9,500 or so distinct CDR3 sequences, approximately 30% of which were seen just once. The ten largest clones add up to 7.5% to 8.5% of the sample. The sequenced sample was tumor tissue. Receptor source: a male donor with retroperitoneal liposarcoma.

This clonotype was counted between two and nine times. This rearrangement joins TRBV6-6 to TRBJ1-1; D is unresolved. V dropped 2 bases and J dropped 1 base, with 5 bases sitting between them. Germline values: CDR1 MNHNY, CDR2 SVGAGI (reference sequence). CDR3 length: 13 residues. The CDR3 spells CASSYEANTEAFF. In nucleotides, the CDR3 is TGTGCCAGCAGTTACGAGGCGAACACTGAAGCTTTCTTT.

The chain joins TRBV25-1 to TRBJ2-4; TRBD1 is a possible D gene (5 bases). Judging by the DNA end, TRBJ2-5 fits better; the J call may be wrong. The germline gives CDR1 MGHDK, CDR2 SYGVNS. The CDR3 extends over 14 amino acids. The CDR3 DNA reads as TGTGCCAGCAGTGAATCAGGGTATGGAGAGACCCAGTACTTC. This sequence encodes CASSESGYGETQYF.

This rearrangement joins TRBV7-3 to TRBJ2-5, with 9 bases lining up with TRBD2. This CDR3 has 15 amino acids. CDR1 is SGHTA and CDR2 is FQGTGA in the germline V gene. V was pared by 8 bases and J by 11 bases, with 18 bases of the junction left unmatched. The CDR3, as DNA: TGTGCCAGCCAGGCGATAGCGGGAGCTAACGATGAGCAGTACTTC. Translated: CASQAIAGANDEQYF.

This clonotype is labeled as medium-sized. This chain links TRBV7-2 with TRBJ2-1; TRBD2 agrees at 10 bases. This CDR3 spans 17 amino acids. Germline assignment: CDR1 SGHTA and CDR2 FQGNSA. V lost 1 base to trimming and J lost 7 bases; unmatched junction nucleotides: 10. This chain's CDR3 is CASSLVGASGRGNEQFF. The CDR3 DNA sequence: TGTGCCAGCAGCTTAGTCGGGGCTAGCGGGAGAGGGAATGAGCAGTTCTTC.